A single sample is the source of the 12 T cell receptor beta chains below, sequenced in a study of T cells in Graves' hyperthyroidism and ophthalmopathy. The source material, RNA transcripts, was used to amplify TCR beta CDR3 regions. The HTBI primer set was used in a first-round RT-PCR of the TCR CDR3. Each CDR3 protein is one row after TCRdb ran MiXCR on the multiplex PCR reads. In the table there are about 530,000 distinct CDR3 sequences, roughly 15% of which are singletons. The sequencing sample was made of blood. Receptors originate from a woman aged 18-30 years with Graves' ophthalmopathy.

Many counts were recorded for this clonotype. Here the CDR3 DNA reads TGTGCCAGCAGGCCCGGGGAGGGGAATCAGCCCCAGCATTTT. Amino acid sequence: CASRPGEGNQPQHF. V and J are TRBV6-2 or TRBV6-3 and TRBJ1-5; the D gene is possibly TRBD1 (5 bases). The CDR3 runs 14 residues. The ends were cut back, 6 bases at V and 4 bases at J, with 13 bases in the middle. Per the germline V gene, CDR1 is MNHEY and CDR2 is SVGEGT.

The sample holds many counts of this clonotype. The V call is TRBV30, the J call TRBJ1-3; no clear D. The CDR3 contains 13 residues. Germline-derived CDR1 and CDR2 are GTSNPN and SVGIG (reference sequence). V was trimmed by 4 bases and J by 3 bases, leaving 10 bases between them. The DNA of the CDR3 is TGTGCCTGGATGAAAGCTGATGGAAACACCATATATTTT. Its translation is CAWMKADGNTIYF.

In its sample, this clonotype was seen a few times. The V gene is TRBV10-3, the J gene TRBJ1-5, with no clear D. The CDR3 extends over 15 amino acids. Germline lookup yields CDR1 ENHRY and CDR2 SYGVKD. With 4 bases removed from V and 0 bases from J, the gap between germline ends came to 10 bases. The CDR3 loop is CAISGWRNSNQPQHF. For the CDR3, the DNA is TGTGCCATCAGTGGGTGGAGAAATAGCAATCAGCCCCAGCATTTT.

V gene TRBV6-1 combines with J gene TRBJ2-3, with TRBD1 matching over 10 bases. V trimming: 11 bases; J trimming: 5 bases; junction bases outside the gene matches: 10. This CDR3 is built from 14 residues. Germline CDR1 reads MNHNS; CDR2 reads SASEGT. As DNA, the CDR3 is TGTGCCTCCAGGAGGGACAGGGGAGGAGATACGCAGTATTTT. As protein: CASRRDRGGDTQYF.

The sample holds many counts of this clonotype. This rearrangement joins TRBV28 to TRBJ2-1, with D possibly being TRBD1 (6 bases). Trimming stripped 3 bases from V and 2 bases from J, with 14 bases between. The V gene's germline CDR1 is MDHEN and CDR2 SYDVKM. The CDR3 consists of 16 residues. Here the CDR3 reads CASSFSGERPYNEQFF. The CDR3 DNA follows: TGTGCCAGCAGTTTCTCAGGGGAGAGGCCCTACAATGAGCAGTTCTTC.

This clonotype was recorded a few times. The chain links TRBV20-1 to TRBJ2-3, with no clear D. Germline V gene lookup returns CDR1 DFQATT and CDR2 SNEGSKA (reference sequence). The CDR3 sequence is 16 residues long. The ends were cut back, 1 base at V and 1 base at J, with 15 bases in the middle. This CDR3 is CSARGEEGPRTDTQYF. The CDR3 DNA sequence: TGCAGTGCTAGAGGAGAAGAAGGACCACGCACAGATACGCAGTATTTT.

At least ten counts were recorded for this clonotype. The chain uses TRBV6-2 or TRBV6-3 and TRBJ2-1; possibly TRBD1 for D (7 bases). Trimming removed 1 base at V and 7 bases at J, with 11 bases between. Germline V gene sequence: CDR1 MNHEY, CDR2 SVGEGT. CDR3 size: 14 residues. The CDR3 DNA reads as TGTGCCAGCAGTTACTTGACAGGGAGGAATGAGCAGTTCTTC. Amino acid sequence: CASSYLTGRNEQFF.

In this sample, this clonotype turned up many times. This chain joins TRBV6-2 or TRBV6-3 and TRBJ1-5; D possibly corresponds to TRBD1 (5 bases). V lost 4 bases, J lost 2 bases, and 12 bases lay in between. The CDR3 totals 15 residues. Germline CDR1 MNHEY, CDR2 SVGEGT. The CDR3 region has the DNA TGTGCCAGCAGTTGGGGGATAGGAGGCAATCAGCCCCAGCATTTT. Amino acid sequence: CASSWGIGGNQPQHF.

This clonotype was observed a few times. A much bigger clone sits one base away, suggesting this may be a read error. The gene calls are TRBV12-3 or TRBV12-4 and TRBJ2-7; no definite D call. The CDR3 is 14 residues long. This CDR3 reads CAGSFGRPRYEQYF. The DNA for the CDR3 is TGTGCCGGCAGTTTCGGCAGGCCTCGGTACGAGCAGTACTTC.

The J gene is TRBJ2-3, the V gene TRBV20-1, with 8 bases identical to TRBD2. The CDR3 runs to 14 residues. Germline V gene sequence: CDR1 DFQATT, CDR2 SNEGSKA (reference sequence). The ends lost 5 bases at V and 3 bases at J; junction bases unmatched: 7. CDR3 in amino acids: CSARVSGVTDTQYF. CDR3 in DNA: TGCAGTGCTCGAGTTAGCGGGGTAACAGATACGCAGTATTTT.

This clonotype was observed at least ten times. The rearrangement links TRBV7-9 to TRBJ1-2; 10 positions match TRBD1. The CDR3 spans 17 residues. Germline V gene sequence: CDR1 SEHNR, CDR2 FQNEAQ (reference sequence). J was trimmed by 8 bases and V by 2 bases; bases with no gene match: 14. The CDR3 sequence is CASSLSGPGQGIRGYTF. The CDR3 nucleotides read TGTGCCAGCAGCTTAAGCGGCCCGGGACAGGGGATACGAGGCTACACCTTC.

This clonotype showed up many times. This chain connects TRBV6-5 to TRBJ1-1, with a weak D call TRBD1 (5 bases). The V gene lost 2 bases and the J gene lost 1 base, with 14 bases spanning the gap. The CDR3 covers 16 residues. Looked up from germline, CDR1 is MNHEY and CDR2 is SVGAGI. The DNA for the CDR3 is TGTGCCAGCAGTTACATGGGGGGTGTAAGGAACACTGAAGCTTTCTTT. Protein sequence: CASSYMGGVRNTEAFF.